One TCR beta chain is described in this entry. This specimen belongs to a study of T cell responses to AZD1222 COVID-19 vaccine. V dropped 4 bases and J dropped 5 bases, with 18 bases sitting between them. This CDR3 has 15 residues. Looked up from germline, CDR1 is MNHEY and CDR2 is SVGEGT. Data came from immunoSEQ multiplex PCR; TCRdb stores just in-frame clones and leaves some out. The repertoire holds some 56,000 clones, with approximately 89% as singletons. The starting material was peripheral blood, obtained 28 days after the second AZD1222 dose. This chain joins TRBV6-2 or TRBV6-3 and TRBJ2-7; D may correspond to TRBD1 or TRBD2 (5 bases each). This clonotype was obtained from an adult who received the AZD1222 COVID-19 vaccine. The CDR3 DNA follows: TGTGCCAGCAGTTCCCCCGGGACCTCGGGGAACGAGCAGTACTTC. Amino acid sequence: CASSSPGTSGNEQYF.